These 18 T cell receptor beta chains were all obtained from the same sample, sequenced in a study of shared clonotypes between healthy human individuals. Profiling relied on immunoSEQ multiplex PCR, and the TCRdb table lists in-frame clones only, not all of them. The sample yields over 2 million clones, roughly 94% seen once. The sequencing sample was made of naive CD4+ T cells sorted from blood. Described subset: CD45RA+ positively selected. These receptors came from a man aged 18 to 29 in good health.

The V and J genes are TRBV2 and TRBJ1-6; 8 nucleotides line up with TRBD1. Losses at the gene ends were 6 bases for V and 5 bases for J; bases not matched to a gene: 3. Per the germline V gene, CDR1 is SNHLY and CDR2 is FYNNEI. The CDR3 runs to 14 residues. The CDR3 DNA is TGTGCCAGCAGCCTGACAGGGGATAATTCACCCCTCCACTTT. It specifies CASSLTGDNSPLHF.

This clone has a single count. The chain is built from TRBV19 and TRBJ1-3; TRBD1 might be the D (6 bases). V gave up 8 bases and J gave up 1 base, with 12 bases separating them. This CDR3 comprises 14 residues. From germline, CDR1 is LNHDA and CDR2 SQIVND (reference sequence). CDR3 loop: CASELQGSGNTIYF. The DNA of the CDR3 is TGTGCCAGTGAGTTACAGGGATCTGGAAACACCATATATTTT.

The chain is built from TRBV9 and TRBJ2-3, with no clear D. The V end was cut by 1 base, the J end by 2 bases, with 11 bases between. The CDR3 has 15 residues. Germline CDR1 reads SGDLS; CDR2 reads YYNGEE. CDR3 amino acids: CASSVHWYNTDTQYF. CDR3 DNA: TGTGCCAGCAGCGTACACTGGTATAACACAGATACGCAGTATTTT.

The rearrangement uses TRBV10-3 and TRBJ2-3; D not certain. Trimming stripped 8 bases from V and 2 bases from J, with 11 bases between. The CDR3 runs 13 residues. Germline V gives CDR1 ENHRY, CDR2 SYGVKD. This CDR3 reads CAISSPNTDTQYF. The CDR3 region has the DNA TGTGCCATCTCTTCCCCTAACACAGATACGCAGTATTTT.

CDR3 DNA: TGTGCCAGCAGCTCTGAGGGGGACGTCAATCAGCCCCAGCATTTT. This codes for CASSSEGDVNQPQHF. The chain joins TRBV5-4 to TRBJ1-5; possibly TRBD1 for D (6 bases). The length of the CDR3 is 15 residues. CDR1 SGHNT and CDR2 YYREEE come from the germline V gene (reference sequence). Deletions cut 3 bases from V and 3 bases from J, with 13 bases between.

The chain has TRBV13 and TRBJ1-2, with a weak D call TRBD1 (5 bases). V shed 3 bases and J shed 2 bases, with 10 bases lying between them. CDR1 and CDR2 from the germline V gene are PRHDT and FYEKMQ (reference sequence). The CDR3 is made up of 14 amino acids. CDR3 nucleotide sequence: TGTGCCAGCAGCTTGGAAGGGACCAACTATGGCTACACCTTC. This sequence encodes CASSLEGTNYGYTF.

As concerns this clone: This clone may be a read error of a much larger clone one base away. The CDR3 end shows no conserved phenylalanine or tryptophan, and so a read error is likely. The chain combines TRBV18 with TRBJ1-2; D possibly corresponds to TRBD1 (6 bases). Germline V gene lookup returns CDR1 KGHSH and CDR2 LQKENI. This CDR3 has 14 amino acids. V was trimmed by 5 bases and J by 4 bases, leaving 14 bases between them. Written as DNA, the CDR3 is TGTGCCAGCTCATCGGCGGGGGGCGGCTATGGCTACACCTCC. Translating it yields CASSSAGGGYGYTS.

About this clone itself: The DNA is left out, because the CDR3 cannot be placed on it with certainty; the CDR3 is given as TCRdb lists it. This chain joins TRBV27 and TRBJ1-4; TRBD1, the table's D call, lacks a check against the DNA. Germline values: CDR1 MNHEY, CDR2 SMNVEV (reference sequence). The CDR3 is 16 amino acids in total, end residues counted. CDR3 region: CASSSSTGLANEKLFF.

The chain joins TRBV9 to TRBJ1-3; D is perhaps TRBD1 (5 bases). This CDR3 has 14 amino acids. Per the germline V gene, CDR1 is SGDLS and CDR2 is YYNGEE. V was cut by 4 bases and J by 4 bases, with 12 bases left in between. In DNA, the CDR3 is TGTGCCAGCAGCCTAGACAGTGGAGGAAACACCATATATTTT. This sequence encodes CASSLDSGGNTIYF.

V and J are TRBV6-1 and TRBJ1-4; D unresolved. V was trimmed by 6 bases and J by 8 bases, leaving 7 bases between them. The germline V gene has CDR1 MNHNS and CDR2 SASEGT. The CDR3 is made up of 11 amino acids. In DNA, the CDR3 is TGTGCCAGCAGAGAGAGGGAAAAACTGTTTTTT. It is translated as CASREREKLFF.

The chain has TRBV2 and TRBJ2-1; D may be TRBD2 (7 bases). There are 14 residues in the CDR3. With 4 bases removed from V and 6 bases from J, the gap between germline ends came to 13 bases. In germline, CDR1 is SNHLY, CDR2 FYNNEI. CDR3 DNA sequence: TGTGCCAGCAGTGTTGGCGGGGGCGGCAATGAGCAGTTCTTC. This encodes CASSVGGGGNEQFF.

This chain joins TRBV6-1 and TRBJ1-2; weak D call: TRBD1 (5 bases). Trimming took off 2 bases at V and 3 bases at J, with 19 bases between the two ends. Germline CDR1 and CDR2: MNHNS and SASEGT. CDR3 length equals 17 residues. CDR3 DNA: TGTGCCAGCAGTGAATTGTCCTTCTCCCTAGGGGACTATGGCTACACCTTC. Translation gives CASSELSFSLGDYGYTF.

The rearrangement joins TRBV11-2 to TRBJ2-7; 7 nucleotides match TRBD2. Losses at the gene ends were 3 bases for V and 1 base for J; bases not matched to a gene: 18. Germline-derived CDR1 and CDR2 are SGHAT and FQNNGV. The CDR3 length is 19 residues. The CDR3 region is CASSFNSLGAGVGSYEQYF. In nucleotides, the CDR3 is TGTGCCAGCAGCTTTAATTCATTAGGGGCGGGAGTGGGGTCCTACGAGCAGTACTTC.

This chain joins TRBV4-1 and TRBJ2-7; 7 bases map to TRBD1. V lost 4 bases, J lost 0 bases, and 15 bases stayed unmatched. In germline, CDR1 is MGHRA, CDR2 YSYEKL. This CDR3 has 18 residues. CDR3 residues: CASSPTGVDRLSSYEQYF. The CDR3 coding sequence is TGCGCCAGCAGCCCCACAGGGGTTGACAGACTTAGCTCCTACGAGCAGTACTTC.

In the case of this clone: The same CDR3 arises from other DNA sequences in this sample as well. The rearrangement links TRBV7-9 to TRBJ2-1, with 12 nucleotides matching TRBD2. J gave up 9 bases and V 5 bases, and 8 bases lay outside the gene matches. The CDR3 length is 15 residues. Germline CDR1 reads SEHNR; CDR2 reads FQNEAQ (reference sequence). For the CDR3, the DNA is TGTGCCAGCAGCCTAGGGGGACTAGCGGGTGTTGAGCAGTTCTTC. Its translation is CASSLGGLAGVEQFF.

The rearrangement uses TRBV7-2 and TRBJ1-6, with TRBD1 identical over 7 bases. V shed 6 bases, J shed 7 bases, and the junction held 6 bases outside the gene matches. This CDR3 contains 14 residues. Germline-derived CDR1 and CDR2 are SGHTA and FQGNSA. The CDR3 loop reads CASRTGTVNSPLHF. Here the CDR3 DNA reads TGTGCCAGCAGGACCGGGACAGTAAATTCACCCCTCCACTTT.

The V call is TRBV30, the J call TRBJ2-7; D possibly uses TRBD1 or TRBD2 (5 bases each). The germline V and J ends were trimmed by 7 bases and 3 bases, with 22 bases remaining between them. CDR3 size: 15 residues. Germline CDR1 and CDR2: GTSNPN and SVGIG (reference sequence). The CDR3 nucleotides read TGTGCCTATCGCGAGACCCTTTGGGGGATCTACGAGCAGTACTTC. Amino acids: CAYRETLWGIYEQYF.

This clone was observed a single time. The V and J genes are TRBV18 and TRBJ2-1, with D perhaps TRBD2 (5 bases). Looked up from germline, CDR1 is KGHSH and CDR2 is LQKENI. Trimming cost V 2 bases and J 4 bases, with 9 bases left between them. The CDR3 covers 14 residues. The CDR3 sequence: CASSPSGIYNEQFF. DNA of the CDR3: TGTGCCAGCTCACCATCGGGGATTTACAATGAGCAGTTCTTC.